This record concerns one T cell receptor (beta chain) sequence. The protocol was immunoSEQ multiplex PCR, while the TCRdb copy is restricted to in-frame clones and leaves out a portion. The table lists over 40,000 clones, approximately 88% of them singletons. The trim removed 11 bases at V and 2 bases at J, leaving 11 bases unmatched. Germline V gene lookup returns CDR1 SGHVS and CDR2 FNYEAQ. The CDR3 loop spans 14 amino acids. The sample comes from a study of T cells in localized non-small cell lung cancer. The origin of this receptor is a man aged 35 to 70 with stage III lung adenocarcinoma. This chain links TRBV7-6 with TRBJ2-7, with 8 nucleotides matching TRBD2. The sample was peripheral blood mononuclear cells, taken before any cancer treatment. CDR3 DNA: TGTGCCGTGTCCTTAGCGGGGAACACCTACGAGCAGTACTTC. Amino acids: CAVSLAGNTYEQYF.